This is a list of T cell receptor beta chains from one sample in a study of identical twins. MiXCR, applied by TCRdb to the 5' RACE reads, yields one record per CDR3 protein. The repertoire holds over 250,000 distinct CDR3 sequences, roughly 9.8% seen once, with approximately 7% in the top ten. The same sample was also used in a study of yellow fever vaccine responses in identical twins.

Material: CD8+ T cells sorted from blood. The source is a young woman in good health. Both conserved end residues are trimmed from each CDR3. The D gene is left open where the match is weak.

CDR3	D	V	J
ASSQGGDRWFSETQY	TRBD1	TRBV4-3	TRBJ2-5
ASSLAATDSF	NA	TRBV7-8	TRBJ1-1
ASTPKNTGELF	NA	TRBV19	TRBJ2-2
ASSYPRRFVYNEQF	NA	TRBV6-2/TRBV6-3	TRBJ2-1
ASSLESGGAAGPGDEQY	NA	TRBV4-3	TRBJ2-7
ANSYKSRSVTQY	NA	TRBV24-1	TRBJ2-5
ATSRPAGSINQPQH	NA	TRBV15	TRBJ1-5
ASSEWGARSQETQY	NA	TRBV6-4	TRBJ2-5
ASSGEDRSVHGYT	NA	TRBV7-9	TRBJ1-2
ASSQEAGHNTGELF	NA	TRBV4-1	TRBJ2-2
ASSLAGASQETQY	NA	TRBV7-8	TRBJ2-5
ASKVDNTHTGELF	NA	TRBV6-4	TRBJ2-2
ASSSHRDSEKLF	NA	TRBV9	TRBJ1-4
ASRDSQAAPYEQY	NA	TRBV2	TRBJ2-7
ASSQARSYEQY	NA	TRBV4-3	TRBJ2-7
SALFSGLLDQNIQY	NA	TRBV20-1	TRBJ2-4
ASSFVQGSQPQH	NA	TRBV28	TRBJ1-5
ASSDPREGPLRNYGYT	NA	TRBV9	TRBJ1-2
ATSRVPLADHYNEQF	TRBD2	TRBV15	TRBJ2-1
SVQQGPSGNTIY	TRBD1	TRBV29-1	TRBJ1-3
ASSLVQTYEQY	NA	TRBV7-9	TRBJ2-7
ASSQGLAGVDTGELF	TRBD2	TRBV4-2	TRBJ2-2
ASSIGHRNTEAF	NA	TRBV19	TRBJ1-1
ATSKQGNSNQPQH	TRBD1	TRBV15	TRBJ1-5
SALRTSGFDEQY	TRBD2	TRBV20-1	TRBJ2-7
SAQQGVSYEQY	TRBD1	TRBV20-1	TRBJ2-7
ASSQLGQNYGYT	TRBD1	TRBV7-6	TRBJ1-2
ASSSFRGSLAGNTIY	NA	TRBV12-3/TRBV12-4	TRBJ1-3
AISGLQGLNTGELF	NA	TRBV15	TRBJ2-2
ASSPTDNEQF	NA	TRBV4-1	TRBJ2-1
AWRPGGSYEQY	TRBD1	TRBV30	TRBJ2-7
ASSYDSEVTNEQF	NA	TRBV6-5	TRBJ2-1
ASSQVTSYYEQY	TRBD2	TRBV3-1	TRBJ2-7
ASSLPPGDTQY	NA	TRBV7-2	TRBJ2-3
ASSSQTSVHNEQF	TRBD2	TRBV27	TRBJ2-1
ASSSGLAGNDYEQY	TRBD2	TRBV6-5	TRBJ2-7
ASSPTSGSAYEQY	NA	TRBV5-1	TRBJ2-7
ASSDYPLLGLDEQY	NA	TRBV25-1	TRBJ2-7
ASGPYSEADTQY	NA	TRBV6-1	TRBJ2-3
SVGRAGHYNEQF	NA	TRBV29-1	TRBJ2-1
ASSEAFLTVNTGELF	NA	TRBV6-1	TRBJ2-2